The rows below give T cell receptor beta chains drawn from one sample of a study of cytomegalovirus exposure and HLA in healthy donors. Clones were sequenced by immunoSEQ multiplex PCR, and TCRdb holds only the in-frame ones, with some missing. The repertoire consists of under 150,000 clones, with around four fifths occurring once and the leading ten covering around 1.2%. The sequenced material came from PBMCs. Source of these receptors: a male donor in good health and CMV-seropositive. The CDR3 runs from the conserved cysteine through the conserved F or W.

cdr3_length j_call v_call cdr3_aa
18 TRBJ1-2 TRBV6-1 CASSEGLGRGLANYGYTF
15 TRBJ2-3 TRBV29-1 CSVAGGLVFTDTQYF
13 TRBJ1-1 TRBV15 CATSRDPGTEAFF
15 TRBJ2-1 TRBV7-3 CASSLRLAGHNEQFF
14 TRBJ1-2 TRBV28 CATTVYIQGYGYTF
13 TRBJ2-3 TRBV18 CASSQAGLDTQYF
18 TRBJ2-2 TRBV10-3 CAISESGGAGTNTGELFF
15 TRBJ2-5 TRBV28 CASRQSGGAGETQYF
13 TRBJ2-7 TRBV9 CASSVSEAYEQYF
13 TRBJ2-5 TRBV7-9 CASRGQYQETQYF
14 TRBJ1-5 TRBV28 CASSDGLGNQPQHF
15 TRBJ1-4 TRBV7-9 CASSLVGGLNEKLFF
13 TRBJ2-1 TRBV19 CASSSSRGGEQFF
13 TRBJ2-7 TRBV27 CASSFTHEYEQYF
14 TRBJ1-2 TRBV28 CASSLWGLNYGYTF
15 TRBJ2-3 TRBV4-3 CASSQGLAGANTQYF
15 TRBJ2-1 TRBV6-5 CASSLRETFYNEQFF
12 TRBJ2-5 TRBV11-3 CASSLDRETQYF
13 TRBJ2-1 TRBV13 CASSLGAGDEQFF
15 TRBJ2-5 TRBV5-6 CASSPDRGNRETQYF
15 TRBJ1-3 TRBV19 CASSPDRASGNTIYF
14 TRBJ2-1 TRBV7-3 CASSLTIQGSEQFF
17 TRBJ2-2 TRBV13 CASSLRQGLEYTGELFF
15 TRBJ2-3 TRBV27 CASSFILAYTDTQYF
14 TRBJ1-2 TRBV5-8 CASSLETGSWGYTF
16 TRBJ2-1 TRBV27 CASSFSPGGPLNEQFF
15 TRBJ2-1 TRBV13 CASSFKGLAYSEQFF
17 TRBJ2-1 TRBV4-1 CASSQVSGRDGNNEQFF
15 TRBJ2-5 TRBV7-9 CASSLGGGFQETQYF
17 TRBJ2-5 TRBV7-2 CASSLGGSTGAQETQYF
16 TRBJ2-7 TRBV19 CASSLKPGQGAYEQYF
18 TRBJ2-7 TRBV28 CASSPSGSGLAGDVQQYF
16 TRBJ2-7 TRBV7-2 CASSIGQGKGSYEQYF
19 TRBJ2-5 TRBV19 CASSITGPGGSSRQETQYF
15 TRBJ2-7 TRBV7-2 CASSSRTGPSYEQYF
15 TRBJ1-1 TRBV5-1 CASSLYIAGNTEAFF
15 TRBJ2-3 TRBV10-2 CASHGTSGRTDTQYF
14 TRBJ2-5 TRBV5-1 CASTSGGRAETQYF
19 TRBJ2-3 TRBV27 CASSPLLGVREGQRDTQYF
11 TRBJ2-7 TRBV27 CASSIRDEQYF
14 TRBJ2-7 TRBV7-2 CASSHPPLALEQYF